This T cell receptor (beta chain) was profiled in a study of T cells in Graves' hyperthyroidism and ophthalmopathy. Overall study findings and caveats: It was a median around 6 months before onset that the model predicted ophthalmopathy.

The sample holds many counts of this clonotype. Its antigen is not identified. A lack of ophthalmopathy progression within 18 months defined stable Graves' hyperthyroidism. The study based diagnoses on clinical symptoms, serum thyroxine and TRAb, thyroid ultrasound and orbital computed tomography. There were TCR beta CDR3 regions amplified from RNA transcripts. Primed by the HTBI set, a first-round RT-PCR was run on the TCR CDR3. TCRdb itself ran the multiplex PCR reads through MiXCR, one entry per CDR3 protein. The repertoire has a few hundred thousand distinct CDR3 sequences, around 20% of them found once; the top ten carry around 27%. The sequence was obtained from a man between 18 and 29 years old with Graves' hyperthyroidism. Sequenced material: blood.

DNA of the CDR3: TGTGCCAGCAGTTTTACGGTGGGTTACGAGCAGTACTTC. Its protein product is CASSFTVGYEQYF. The chain uses TRBV28 and TRBJ2-7; D is unclear. The CDR3 length is 13 residues. Germline V gene data show CDR1 as MDHEN and CDR2 as SYDVKM. Trimming shortened V by 3 bases and J by 4 bases, and 10 bases separated the two germline ends.